Listed below are T cell receptor beta chains from one sample, sequenced in a study of OX40 agonist ivuxolimab in advanced cancers. Assay used: immunoSEQ multiplex PCR; TCRdb lists only in-frame clones, some missing. The sample records 15,000 to 20,000 clones, approximately 83% being singletons. Sequenced material: CD4+ or CD8+ T cells sorted from blood, taken in a trial of the OX40 agonist ivuxolimab. These receptors originate from an adult with an advanced solid tumor such as melanoma, head and neck, liver or kidney cancer. CDR3s include the opening cysteine and the closing phenylalanine or tryptophan. A D gene is named only where the DNA matches it firmly. The size entry is marked missing in some rows and otherwise reads once, few, many or a size class.

v_gene,abundance,d_gene,len,j_gene,CDR3nt,CDR3aa
TRBV9,-,-,17,TRBJ2-3,TGTGCCAGCAGCGTATTTTCCGGGACTCTACTTCAAGATACGCAGTATTTT,CASSVFSGTLLQDTQYF
TRBV6-6,-,-,14,TRBJ2-3,TGTGCCAGCAGTCCGCCACGTCCCGCAGATACGCAGTATTTT,CASSPPRPADTQYF
TRBV6-4,-,TRBD2,16,TRBJ2-3,TGTGCCAGCAGTGAGTCGAGCGGGGGGGCCCCAGATACGCAGTATTTT,CASSESSGGAPDTQYF
TRBV27,-,-,15,TRBJ2-7,TGTGCCAGCAGTTTTTCGGGCCAGATGGCCTACGAGCAGTACTTC,CASSFSGQMAYEQYF
TRBV6-6,-,-,13,TRBJ2-4,TGTGCCAGCAGTTCGCAGGGGACGGACATTCAGTACTTC,CASSSQGTDIQYF
TRBV6-1,-,-,12,TRBJ1-2,TGTGCCAGCAGCAAGGGCCTGTTGGGCTACACCTTC,CASSKGLLGYTF
TRBV2,-,-,16,TRBJ1-5,TGTGCCAGCAGCGCGACTGGGGGTATGGGCAATCAGCCCCAGCATTTT,CASSATGGMGNQPQHF
TRBV5-6,-,TRBD1,14,TRBJ2-7,TGTGCCAGCAGCTCCCGACAGGGGGTTAGCGAGCAGTACTTC,CASSSRQGVSEQYF
TRBV11-2,-,-,19,TRBJ2-1,TGTGCCAGCAGCTTAGATTCGGCTTTATGGGACGGGCCAGGCAATGAGCAGTTCTTC,CASSLDSALWDGPGNEQFF
TRBV6-5,-,-,16,TRBJ1-4,TGTGCCAGCAGTTCTCAAGGGGTTGCAACTAATGAAAAACTGTTTTTT,CASSSQGVATNEKLFF
TRBV10-2,-,-,12,TRBJ2-1,TGCGCCGCCCTGCGGGGTAACAATGAGCAGTTCTTC,CAALRGNNEQFF
TRBV5-1,-,-,11,TRBJ2-7,TGCGCCAGCCGGACCGGGAACGAGCAGTACTTC,CASRTGNEQYF
TRBV7-9,-,-,14,TRBJ2-7,TGTGCCAGCAGCTTCGATGTTGTCAGGGGTGGGCAGTACTTC,CASSFDVVRGGQYF
TRBV7-9,-,-,13,TRBJ1-2,TGTGCCAGCACCCTAACAGGGTTGGACGGCTACACCTTC,CASTLTGLDGYTF
TRBV28,-,TRBD2,16,TRBJ2-1,TGTGCCAGCAGCCACTTGCGGGGGGCGTCCTACAATGAGCAGTTCTTC,CASSHLRGASYNEQFF
TRBV19,few,-,14,TRBJ1-2,TGTGCCAGTAGTATGGTGGGTGGAGCCTATGGCTACACCTTC,CASSMVGGAYGYTF
TRBV6-1,-,-,14,TRBJ1-2,TGTGCCAGCAGCGCACAGGGTGCTAGCTATGGCTACACCTTC,CASSAQGASYGYTF
TRBV7-9,-,-,12,TRBJ1-1,TGTGCCAGCAGCCCCTCAAACACTGAAGCTTTCTTT,CASSPSNTEAFF
TRBV25-1,-,-,13,TRBJ2-1,TGTGCCAGCAGTGATCCCCTCGCTGATGAGCAGTTCTTC,CASSDPLADEQFF
TRBV28,-,TRBD1,15,TRBJ2-7,TGTGCCAGCAGTCCCCTGGACAGGGCCGACCACGAGCAGTACTTC,CASSPLDRADHEQYF
TRBV5-6,-,TRBD1,14,TRBJ1-1,TGTGCCACTTTCATTCCGCAGGGGGGCACTGAAGCTTTCTTT,CATFIPQGGTEAFF
TRBV28,-,TRBD1,15,TRBJ1-2,TGTGCCAGCACCCGCAACCCAGGGGGCGCGGTTGGCTACACCTTC,CASTRNPGGAVGYTF
TRBV7-2,-,-,14,TRBJ1-6,TGTGCCAGCAGCTTAGGCCCGTATAATTCACCCCTCCACTTT,CASSLGPYNSPLHF
TRBV6-5,-,-,16,TRBJ2-3,TGTGCCAGCAGTTACGGTATAGCAGGGGTCACAGATACGCAGTATTTT,CASSYGIAGVTDTQYF
TRBV6-1,-,TRBD1,11,TRBJ1-1,TGTGCCAGCAGGGGGACAGCTGAAGCTTTCTTT,CASRGTAEAFF
TRBV9,-,-,13,TRBJ2-2,TGTGCCAGCAAGATGACAGTCACCGGGGAGCTGTTTTTT,CASKMTVTGELFF
TRBV19,few,-,16,TRBJ2-2,TGTGCCAGTAGTATAGTAATGGGACCGCTCGGGGGGGAGCTGTTTTTT,CASSIVMGPLGGELFF
TRBV29-1,few,-,10,TRBJ1-1,TGCAGCGTTAGAAGCACTGAAGCTTTCTTT,CSVRSTEAFF
TRBV9,-,-,18,TRBJ2-3,TGTGCCAGCAGTGATTTATTGGGGGACCCCCAAGGCACAGATACGCAGTATTTT,CASSDLLGDPQGTDTQYF
TRBV14,few,-,15,TRBJ1-1,TGTGCCAGCAGCCAAGGCTCAGGGTTGGACACTGAAGCTTTCTTT,CASSQGSGLDTEAFF
TRBV4-1,-,-,12,TRBJ2-3,TGCGCCAGCAGCCAAAGGGGCGATACGCAGTATTTT,CASSQRGDTQYF
TRBV9,few,-,13,TRBJ1-1,TGTGCCAGCAGCGTAGAGGGTTATACTGAAGCTTTCTTT,CASSVEGYTEAFF
TRBV11-2,-,-,14,TRBJ2-2,TGTGCCAGCAGCTGGGACCCCTCGGCCGGGGAGCTGTTTTTT,CASSWDPSAGELFF
TRBV11-2,-,TRBD1,14,TRBJ2-7,TGTGCCAGCAGCGTTTCAGGGGGCGTCTACGAGCAGTACTTC,CASSVSGGVYEQYF
TRBV4-1,-,TRBD1,14,TRBJ1-2,TGCGCCAGCAGCCACGACAGGGGCAGCTATGGCTACACCTTC,CASSHDRGSYGYTF